Presented here are 26 T cell receptor beta chains from one specimen sequenced in a study of PD-1 and CTLA-4 blockade in melanoma. Only in-frame clones appear in the TCRdb table, and some are missing; sequencing was by immunoSEQ multiplex PCR. The sample has 20,000 to 25,000 clones, 70% to 90% seen once. The material was CD8+ T cells from peripheral blood, obtained before anti-PD-1 treatment. The receptors originated from a human donor with melanoma.

The V gene is TRBV10-1, the J gene TRBJ1-2; 11 positions match TRBD1. The trim removed 2 bases at V and 5 bases at J, leaving 10 bases unmatched. The CDR3 loop spans 17 amino acids. CDR1 is WNHNN and CDR2 is SYGVQD in the germline V gene (reference sequence). DNA for the CDR3: TGCGCCAGCAGTGAGATAGGACAGGGGGCATTTGGGTATGGCTACACCTTC. Translating it yields CASSEIGQGAFGYGYTF.

V usage is TRBV19 and J usage is TRBJ1-2, with D possibly TRBD1 on 6 matching bases. From germline, CDR1 is LNHDA and CDR2 SQIVND (reference sequence). The V gene lost 6 bases and the J gene lost 8 bases, with 16 bases spanning the gap. The CDR3 spans 13 residues. The CDR3 loop reads CASSETGLHGYTF. In nucleotides, the CDR3 is TGTGCCAGTAGCGAGACAGGCCTCCACGGCTACACCTTC.

This clone was observed once. The V gene is TRBV27, the J gene TRBJ1-2; a weak D match, TRBD1 (5 bases). CDR1 and CDR2 from the germline V gene are MNHEY and SMNVEV (reference sequence). This CDR3 is built from 13 residues. V gave up 3 bases and J gave up 7 bases, with 12 bases separating them. CDR3 bases: TGTGCCAGCAGTTTCTCGGGGGGGGTTGGCTACACCTTC. Translation gives CASSFSGGVGYTF.

Written as DNA, the CDR3 is TGTGCCAGCAGCTTGCTAGGTACGGGCTACACCTTC. Translating gives CASSLLGTGYTF. The chain has TRBV5-4 and TRBJ1-2; D uncertain. Germline V gene data show CDR1 as SGHNT and CDR2 as YYREEE (reference sequence). This CDR3 is built from 12 residues. V lost 1 base and J 8 bases, leaving 9 bases between the germline ends.

V gene TRBV27 combines with J gene TRBJ2-7; D gene unclear. The CDR3 runs to 12 residues. Per germline, CDR1 MNHEY and CDR2 SMNVEV (reference sequence). V was clipped by 3 bases and J by 4 bases, with 7 bases between them. The DNA of the CDR3 is TGTGCCAGCAGTTTTCTGGGGTACGAGCAGTACTTC. Amino acids: CASSFLGYEQYF.

V and J are TRBV5-6 and TRBJ1-2, with TRBD1 identical over 8 bases. The V and J ends lost 5 bases and 4 bases, in that order; junction bases with no gene match: 7. Germline V gene lookup returns CDR1 SGHDT and CDR2 YYEEEE. The CDR3 is made up of 14 amino acids. The CDR3 is CASRPGQDLYGYTF. CDR3 bases: TGTGCCAGCAGGCCGGGACAGGACCTCTATGGCTACACCTTC.

The chain joins TRBV9 to TRBJ2-5; 7 bases fit TRBD2. In germline, CDR1 is SGDLS, CDR2 YYNGEE. The CDR3 runs to 15 residues. Trimming at V came to 0 bases and at J to 0 bases, leaving 2 bases not matched to a gene. The CDR3, as DNA: TGTGCCAGCAGCGTAGGGGCGGGGGACCAAGAGACCCAGTACTTC. It translates to CASSVGAGDQETQYF.

The V and J genes are TRBV7-9 and TRBJ1-6, with D possibly being TRBD1 (5 bases). V was shortened by 4 bases and J by 10 bases, with 17 bases between the two germline ends. Per the germline V gene, CDR1 is SEHNR and CDR2 is FQNEAQ (reference sequence). This CDR3 comprises 15 residues. The CDR3 DNA is TGTGCCAGCAGCTCCGGGCCGTCCAAGGGGTCACCCCTCCACTTT. Translation: CASSSGPSKGSPLHF. The variable domain in full, with the rest retrieved from reference TRBV7-9 and TRBJ1-6, is DTGVSQNPRHKITKRGQNVTFRCDPISEHNRLYWYRQTLGQGPEFLTYFQNEAQLEKSRLLSDRFSAERPKGSFSTLEIQRTEQGDSAMYLCASSSGPSKGSPLHFGNGTRLTVT.

The chain combines TRBV5-4 with TRBJ2-7, with a tentative D call TRBD2 (6 bases). Germline CDR1 SGHNT, CDR2 YYREEE (reference sequence). Trimming removed 4 bases from V and 4 bases from J, with 9 bases in between. The CDR3 is 12 residues long. The DNA of the CDR3 is TGTGCCAGCAGCCCTGGGGGGTACGAGCAGTACTTC. Protein sequence: CASSPGGYEQYF.

V gene TRBV7-9 combines with J gene TRBJ1-1; maybe TRBD1 (5 bases). V was shortened by 4 bases and J by 7 bases, with 13 bases between the two germline ends. The CDR3 sequence is 13 residues long. Germline-derived CDR1 and CDR2 are SEHNR and FQNEAQ (reference sequence). In nucleotides, the CDR3 is TGTGCCAGCAGCTCCGGGACGCCTATTGAAGCTTTCTTT. Translating gives CASSSGTPIEAFF. The variable domain in full, completed from reference TRBV7-9 and TRBJ1-1, reads DTGVSQNPRHKITKRGQNVTFRCDPISEHNRLYWYRQTLGQGPEFLTYFQNEAQLEKSRLLSDRFSAERPKGSFSTLEIQRTEQGDSAMYLCASSSGTPIEAFFGQGTRLTVV.

This chain joins TRBV12-3 or TRBV12-4 and TRBJ2-1, with no clear D. Trimming stripped 8 bases from V and 5 bases from J, with 7 bases between. The CDR3 loop spans 11 amino acids. This chain's CDR3 is CASWLNNEQFF. In DNA form, the CDR3 reads TGTGCCAGCTGGTTGAACAATGAGCAGTTCTTC.

The chain links TRBV7-6 to TRBJ1-1; D remains unclear. Germline lookup yields CDR1 SGHVS and CDR2 FNYEAQ. CDR3 length: 13 residues. The V end lost 1 base, the J end lost 7 bases, and 10 bases lay between the germline ends. Here the CDR3 DNA reads TGTGCCAGCAGCTTAGGGGCCGGGAATGAAGCTTTCTTT. This codes for CASSLGAGNEAFF.

The gene calls are TRBV9 and TRBJ1-5; 9 nucleotides line up with TRBD1. CDR3 length: 15 residues. The trim removed 3 bases at V and 3 bases at J, leaving 4 bases unmatched. Per the germline V gene, CDR1 is SGDLS and CDR2 is YYNGEE. This CDR3 reads CASSAGTGSNQPQHF. The CDR3, as DNA: TGTGCCAGCAGCGCTGGGACAGGGTCCAATCAGCCCCAGCATTTT. Based on the CDR3 plus reference TRBV9 and TRBJ1-5, the full variable domain is DSGVTQTPKHLITATGQRVTLRCSPRSGDLSVYWYQQSLDQGLQFLIQYYNGEERAKGNILERFSAQQFPDLHSELNLSSLELGDSALYFCASSAGTGSNQPQHFGDGTRLSIL.

This sequence joins TRBV5-6 and TRBJ2-7; the match to TRBD2 covers 9 bases. CDR1 and CDR2 (germline): SGHDT, YYEEEE. The CDR3 extends over 15 amino acids. Losses at the gene ends were 0 bases for V and 4 bases for J; bases not matched to a gene: 5. The CDR3 loop is CASSLVGLALYEQYF. The CDR3 DNA follows: TGTGCCAGCAGCTTGGTGGGACTAGCCCTTTACGAGCAGTACTTC.

The rearrangement joins TRBV7-7 to TRBJ2-3; D may correspond to TRBD1 or TRBD2 (6 bases each). Germline V gene lookup returns CDR1 SSHAT and CDR2 FNYEAQ (reference sequence). Trimming removed 5 bases at V and 2 bases at J, with 20 bases between. There are 17 residues in the CDR3. The CDR3 sequence: CASSRGDTGSLTDTQYF. The CDR3 DNA sequence: TGTGCCAGCAGCAGGGGGGACACAGGAAGCCTCACAGATACGCAGTATTTT.

The chain uses TRBV2 and TRBJ1-1; no clear D. Between the trimmed V and J ends, which lost 3 bases and 1 base, there was a span of 9 bases. The CDR3 sequence is 14 residues long. Looked up from germline, CDR1 is SNHLY and CDR2 is FYNNEI. This CDR3 is CASSEPARNTEAFF. CDR3 bases: TGTGCCAGCAGTGAGCCGGCTCGGAACACTGAAGCTTTCTTT. The complete variable domain, with remaining parts taken from reference TRBV2 and TRBJ1-1, reads EPEVTQTPSHQVTQMGQEVILRCVPISNHLYFYWYRQILGQKVEFLVSFYNNEISEKSEIFDDQFSVERPDGSNFTLKIRSTKLEDSAMYFCASSEPARNTEAFFGQGTRLTVV.

The J gene is TRBJ2-2, the V gene TRBV2; D is ambiguous. Germline values: CDR1 SNHLY, CDR2 FYNNEI. V lost 1 base, J lost 5 bases, and 5 bases lay in between. This CDR3 comprises 13 residues. The CDR3 is CASSEVLTGELFF. Written as DNA, the CDR3 is TGTGCCAGCAGTGAAGTCCTAACCGGGGAGCTGTTTTTT.

This clone was observed a handful of times. The rearrangement uses TRBV27 and TRBJ1-1; TRBD1 matches 8 bases. Germline values: CDR1 MNHEY, CDR2 SMNVEV (reference sequence). V lost 10 bases and J lost 4; bases outside the gene matches: 5. The CDR3 runs 12 residues. CDR3 DNA sequence: TGTGCCACCCGAACAGGGGGCACTGAAGCTTTCTTT. Translation gives CATRTGGTEAFF.

The V and J genes are TRBV6-4 and TRBJ1-2; D unresolved. The V end was cut by 3 bases, the J end by 0 bases, with 17 bases between. The CDR3 contains 17 residues. Per germline, CDR1 MRHNA and CDR2 SNTAGT. The CDR3 coding sequence is TGTGCCAGCAGTGATCGGGGAGGAGGGTTAACTAACTATGGCTACACCTTC. This sequence encodes CASSDRGGGLTNYGYTF.

The chain employs TRBV19 and TRBJ1-5; 7 bases are shared with TRBD1. J gave up 1 base and V 3 bases, and 9 bases lay outside the gene matches. This CDR3 region has 17 residues. Germline-derived CDR1 and CDR2 are LNHDA and SQIVND (reference sequence). CDR3 bases: TGTGCCAGTAGTATGTTGACAGGGTTGGTGAGCAATCAGCCCCAGCATTTT. Translation gives CASSMLTGLVSNQPQHF.

Here the CDR3 reads CASRLYRGQEKLFF. The CDR3 DNA reads TGTGCCAGCAGGCTTTACAGGGGGCAGGAAAAACTGTTTTTT. The genes are TRBV28 and TRBJ1-4; 9 bases line up with TRBD1. The CDR3 covers 14 residues. With 6 bases clipped from V and 8 bases from J, the junction kept 7 bases outside the gene matches. Germline CDR1 reads MDHEN; CDR2 reads SYDVKM.

V is TRBV27 and J is TRBJ1-3; the match to TRBD1 covers 10 bases. Germline V gene sequence: CDR1 MNHEY, CDR2 SMNVEV (reference sequence). This CDR3 contains 16 residues. With 5 bases clipped from V and 4 bases from J, the junction kept 8 bases outside the gene matches. CDR3 amino acids: CASSNKGGQGGNTIYF. DNA for the CDR3: TGTGCCAGCAGTAACAAGGGGGGACAGGGGGGAAACACCATATATTTT.

The chain couples TRBV4-1 to TRBJ1-4, with unresolved D. This CDR3 is built from 14 residues. Germline assignment: CDR1 MGHRA and CDR2 YSYEKL. Trimming took 5 bases from V and 0 from J, leaving 7 bases between them. The CDR3 sequence is CASSSDTTNEKLFF. The CDR3 DNA sequence: TGCGCCAGCAGCTCCGATACAACTAATGAAAAACTGTTTTTT.

There are a few counts of this clone. The chain couples TRBV9 to TRBJ2-7; 11 bases align to TRBD2. The ends lost 2 bases at V and 4 bases at J; junction bases unmatched: 2. CDR3 length: 14 residues. Germline V gene sequence: CDR1 SGDLS, CDR2 YYNGEE. This CDR3 is CASSVGTSGYEQYF. CDR3 nucleotides: TGTGCCAGCAGCGTCGGGACTAGCGGATACGAGCAGTACTTC.

The chain employs TRBV7-2 and TRBJ2-7; a weak D match, TRBD2 (6 bases). Deletions cut 5 bases from V and 4 bases from J, with 12 bases between. The germline V gene encodes CDR1 SGHTA and CDR2 FQGNSA. The CDR3 length is 13 residues. The CDR3 is CASSPHGGYEQYF. The CDR3, as DNA: TGTGCCAGCAGCCCTCATGGAGGGTACGAGCAGTACTTC.

J is TRBJ1-3 and V is TRBV10-3; possibly TRBD1 for D (6 bases). V was clipped by 3 bases and J by 2 bases, with 8 bases between them. CDR1 and CDR2 from the germline V gene are ENHRY and SYGVKD. The CDR3 is made up of 14 amino acids. The CDR3 sequence: CAISEGGAGNTIYF. The CDR3 nucleotides read TGTGCCATCAGTGAAGGGGGAGCTGGAAACACCATATATTTT.